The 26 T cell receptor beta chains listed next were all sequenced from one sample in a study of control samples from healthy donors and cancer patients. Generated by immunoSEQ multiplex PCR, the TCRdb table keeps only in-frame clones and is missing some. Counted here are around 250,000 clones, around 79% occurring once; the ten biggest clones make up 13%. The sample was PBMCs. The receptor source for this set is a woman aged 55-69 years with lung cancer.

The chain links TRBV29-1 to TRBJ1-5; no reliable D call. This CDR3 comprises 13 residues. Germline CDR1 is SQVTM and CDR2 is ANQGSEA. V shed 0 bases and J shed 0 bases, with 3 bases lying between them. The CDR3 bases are TGCAGCGTTGAAGAGAATAGCAATCAGCCCCAGCATTTT. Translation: CSVEENSNQPQHF.

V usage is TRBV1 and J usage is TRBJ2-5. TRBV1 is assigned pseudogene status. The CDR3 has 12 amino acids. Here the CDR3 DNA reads TGCACCAGCAGCCTTGAAGGAGAGACCCAGTACTTC. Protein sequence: CTSSLEGETQYF.

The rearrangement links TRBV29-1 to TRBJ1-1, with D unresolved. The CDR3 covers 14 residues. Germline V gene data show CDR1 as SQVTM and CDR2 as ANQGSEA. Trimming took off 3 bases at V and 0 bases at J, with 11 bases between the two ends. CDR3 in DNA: TGCAGCGTTGATGAATTAGGGATGAACACTGAAGCTTTCTTT. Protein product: CSVDELGMNTEAFF.

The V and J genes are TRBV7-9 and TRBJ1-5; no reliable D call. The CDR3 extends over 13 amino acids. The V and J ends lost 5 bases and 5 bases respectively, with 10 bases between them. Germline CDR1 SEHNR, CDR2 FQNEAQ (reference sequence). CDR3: CASSEEADQPQHF. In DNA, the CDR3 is TGTGCCAGCAGCGAAGAGGCAGATCAGCCCCAGCATTTT.

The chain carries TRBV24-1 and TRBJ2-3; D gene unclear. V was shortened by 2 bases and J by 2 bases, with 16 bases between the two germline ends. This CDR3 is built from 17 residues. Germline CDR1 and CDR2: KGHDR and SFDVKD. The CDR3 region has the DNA TGTGCCACCAGTGATTCCCGGCCCCTTTTACACACAGATACGCAGTATTTT. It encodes CATSDSRPLLHTDTQYF.

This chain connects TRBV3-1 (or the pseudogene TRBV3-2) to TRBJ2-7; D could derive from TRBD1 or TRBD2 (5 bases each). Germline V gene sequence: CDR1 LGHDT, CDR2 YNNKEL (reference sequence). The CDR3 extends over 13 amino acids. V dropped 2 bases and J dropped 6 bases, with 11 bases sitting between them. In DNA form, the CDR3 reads TGTGCCAGCAGCCAATATCTGGGGACCGAGCAGTACTTC. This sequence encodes CASSQYLGTEQYF.

The CDR3 sequence is CAIQLDSYNEQFF. The CDR3 coding sequence is TGTGCCATTCAACTTGACAGCTACAATGAGCAGTTCTTC. This sequence joins TRBV10-3 and TRBJ2-1; possible D gene TRBD1, 5 bases. The CDR3 consists of 13 residues. Germline V gene data show CDR1 as ENHRY and CDR2 as SYGVKD. Trimming left V 9 bases short and J 3 bases short, with 12 bases between.

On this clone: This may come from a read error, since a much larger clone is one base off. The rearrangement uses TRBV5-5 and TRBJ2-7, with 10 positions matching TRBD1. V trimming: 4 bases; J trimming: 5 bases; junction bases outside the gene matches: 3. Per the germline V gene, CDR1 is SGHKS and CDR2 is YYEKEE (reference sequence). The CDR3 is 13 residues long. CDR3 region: CASSTGTGDEQYF. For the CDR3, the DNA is TGTGCCAGCAGCACCGGGACAGGGGACGAGCAGTACTTC. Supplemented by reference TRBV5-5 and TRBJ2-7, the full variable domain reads DAGVTQSPTHLIKTRGQQVTLRCSPISGHKSVSWYQQVLGQGPQFIFQYYEKEERGRGNFPDRFSARQFPNYSSELNVNALLLGDSALYLCASSTGTGDEQYFGPGTRLTVT.

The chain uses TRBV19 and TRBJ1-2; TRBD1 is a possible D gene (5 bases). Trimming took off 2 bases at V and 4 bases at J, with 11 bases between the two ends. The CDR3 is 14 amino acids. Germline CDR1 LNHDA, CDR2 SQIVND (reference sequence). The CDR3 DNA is TGTGCCAGTAGTATAAGGGCAGGGATCTATGGCTACACCTTC. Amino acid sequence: CASSIRAGIYGYTF. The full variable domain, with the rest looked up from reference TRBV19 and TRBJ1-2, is DGGITQSPKYLFRKEGQNVTLSCEQNLNHDAMYWYRQDPGQGLRLIYYSQIVNDFQKGDIAEGYSVSREKKESFPLTVTSAQKNPTAFYLCASSIRAGIYGYTFGSGTRLTVV.

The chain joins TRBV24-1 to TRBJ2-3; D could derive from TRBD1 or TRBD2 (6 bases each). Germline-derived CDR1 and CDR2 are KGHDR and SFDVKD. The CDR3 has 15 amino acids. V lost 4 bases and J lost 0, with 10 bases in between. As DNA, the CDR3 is TGTGCCACCAGTGACGGGGGCTATAGCACAGATACGCAGTATTTT. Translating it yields CATSDGGYSTDTQYF.

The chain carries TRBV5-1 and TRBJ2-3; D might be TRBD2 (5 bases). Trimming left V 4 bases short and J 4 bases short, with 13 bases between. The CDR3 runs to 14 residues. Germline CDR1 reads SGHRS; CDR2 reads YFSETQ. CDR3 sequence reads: CASSPGVHADTQYF. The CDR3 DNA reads TGCGCCAGCAGCCCCGGGGTCCACGCAGATACGCAGTATTTT.

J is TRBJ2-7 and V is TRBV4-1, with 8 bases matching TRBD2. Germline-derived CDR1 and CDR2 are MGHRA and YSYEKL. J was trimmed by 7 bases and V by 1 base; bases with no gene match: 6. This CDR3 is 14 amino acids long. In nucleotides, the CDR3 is TGCGCCAGCAGCCAAGTAACACTAGCGGAGGAGCAGTACTTC. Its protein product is CASSQVTLAEEQYF.

This CDR3 reads CASTSGGSNGELFF. The DNA of the CDR3 is TGTGCCAGTACCTCAGGGGGCTCAAACGGGGAGCTGTTTTTT. The chain uses TRBV19 and TRBJ2-2; 8 nucleotides agree with TRBD1. V lost 7 bases to trimming and J lost 7 bases; unmatched junction nucleotides: 8. CDR1 is LNHDA and CDR2 is SQIVND in the germline V gene (reference sequence). The CDR3 is 14 residues long. The full variable domain, with the rest looked up from reference TRBV19 and TRBJ2-2, is DGGITQSPKYLFRKEGQNVTLSCEQNLNHDAMYWYRQDPGQGLRLIYYSQIVNDFQKGDIAEGYSVSREKKESFPLTVTSAQKNPTAFYLCASTSGGSNGELFFGEGSRLTVL.

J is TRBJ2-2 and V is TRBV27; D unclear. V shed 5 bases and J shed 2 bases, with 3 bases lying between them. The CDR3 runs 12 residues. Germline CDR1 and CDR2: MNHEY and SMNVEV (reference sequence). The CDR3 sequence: CASSANTGELFF. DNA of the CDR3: TGTGCCAGCAGTGCTAACACCGGGGAGCTGTTTTTT.

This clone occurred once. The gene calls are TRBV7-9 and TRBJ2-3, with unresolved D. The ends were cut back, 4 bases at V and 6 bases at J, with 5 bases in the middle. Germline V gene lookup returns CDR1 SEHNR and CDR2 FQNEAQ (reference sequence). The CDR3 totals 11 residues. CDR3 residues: CASSSSDTQYF. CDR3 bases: TGTGCCAGCAGCTCGTCGGATACGCAGTATTTT.

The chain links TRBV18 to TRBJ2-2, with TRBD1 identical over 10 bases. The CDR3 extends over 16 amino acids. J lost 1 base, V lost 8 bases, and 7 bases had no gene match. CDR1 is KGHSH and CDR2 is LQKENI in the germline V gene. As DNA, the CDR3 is TGTGCCAGCGCCCGACAGGGGGCCGGGAACACCGGGGAGCTGTTTTTT. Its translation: CASARQGAGNTGELFF. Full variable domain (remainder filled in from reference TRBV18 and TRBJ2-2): NAGVMQNPRHLVRRRGQEARLRCSPMKGHSHVYWYRQLPEEGLKFMVYLQKENIIDESGMPKERFSAEFPKEGPSILRIQQVVRGDSAAYFCASARQGAGNTGELFFGEGSRLTVL.

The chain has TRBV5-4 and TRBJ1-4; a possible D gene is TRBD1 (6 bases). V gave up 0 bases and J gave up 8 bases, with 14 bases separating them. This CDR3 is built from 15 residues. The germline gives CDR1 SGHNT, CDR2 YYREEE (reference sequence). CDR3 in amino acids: CASSLEGGPWEKLFF. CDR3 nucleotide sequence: TGTGCCAGCAGCTTGGAAGGGGGGCCATGGGAAAAACTGTTTTTT.

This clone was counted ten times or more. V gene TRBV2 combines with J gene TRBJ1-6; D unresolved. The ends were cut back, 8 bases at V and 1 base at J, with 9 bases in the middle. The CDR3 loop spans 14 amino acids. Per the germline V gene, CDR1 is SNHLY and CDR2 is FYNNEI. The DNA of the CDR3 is TGTGCCAGCGGATCAGATTCCTATAATTCACCCCTCCACTTT. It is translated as CASGSDSYNSPLHF.

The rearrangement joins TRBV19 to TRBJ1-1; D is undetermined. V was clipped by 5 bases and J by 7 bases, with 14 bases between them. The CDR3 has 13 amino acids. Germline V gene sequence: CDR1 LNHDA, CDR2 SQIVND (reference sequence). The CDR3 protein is CASSSPDGIEAFF. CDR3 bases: TGTGCCAGTAGTTCCCCGGACGGAATTGAAGCTTTCTTT.

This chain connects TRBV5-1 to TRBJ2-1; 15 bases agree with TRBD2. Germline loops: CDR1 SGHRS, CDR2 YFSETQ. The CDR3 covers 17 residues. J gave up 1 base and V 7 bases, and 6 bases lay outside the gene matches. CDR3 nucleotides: TGCGCCAGCCAAGGGACTAGCGGGGGGTCGTCCTACAATGAGCAGTTCTTC. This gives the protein CASQGTSGGSSYNEQFF.

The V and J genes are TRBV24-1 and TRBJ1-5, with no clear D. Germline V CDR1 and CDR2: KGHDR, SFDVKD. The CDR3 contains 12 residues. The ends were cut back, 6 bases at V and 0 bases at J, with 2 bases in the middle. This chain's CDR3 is CATSNSNQPQHF. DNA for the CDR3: TGTGCCACCAGTAATAGCAATCAGCCCCAGCATTTT.

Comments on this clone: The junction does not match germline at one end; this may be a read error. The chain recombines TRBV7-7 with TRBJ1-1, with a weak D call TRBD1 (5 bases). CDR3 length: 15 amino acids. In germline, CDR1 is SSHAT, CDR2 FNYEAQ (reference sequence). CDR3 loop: CASSPMTDPNTEAFF. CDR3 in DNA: TGTGCTAGCAGCCCCATGACAGACCCGAACACTGAAGCTTTCTTT.

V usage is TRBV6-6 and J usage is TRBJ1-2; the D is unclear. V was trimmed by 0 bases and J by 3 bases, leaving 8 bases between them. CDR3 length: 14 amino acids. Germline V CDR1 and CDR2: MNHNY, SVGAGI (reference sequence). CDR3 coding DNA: TGTGCCAGCAGTTACTCAGGCGCCTACTATGGCTACACCTTC. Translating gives CASSYSGAYYGYTF.

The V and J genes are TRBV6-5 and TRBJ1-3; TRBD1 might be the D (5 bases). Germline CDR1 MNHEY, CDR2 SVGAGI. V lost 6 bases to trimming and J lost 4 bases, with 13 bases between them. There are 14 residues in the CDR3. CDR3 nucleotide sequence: TGTGCCAGCAGCTTAATAGGGGTGGGAAACACCATATATTTT. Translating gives CASSLIGVGNTIYF.

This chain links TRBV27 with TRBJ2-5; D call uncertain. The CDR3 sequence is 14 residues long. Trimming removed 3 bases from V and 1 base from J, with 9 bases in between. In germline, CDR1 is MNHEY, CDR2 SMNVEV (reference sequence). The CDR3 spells CASSFTGPQETQYF. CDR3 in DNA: TGTGCCAGCAGTTTTACCGGGCCCCAAGAGACCCAGTACTTC.

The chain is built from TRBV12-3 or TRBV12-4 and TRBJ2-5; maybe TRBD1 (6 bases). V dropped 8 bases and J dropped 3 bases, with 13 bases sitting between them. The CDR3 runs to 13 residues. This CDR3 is CASLQGTEETQYF. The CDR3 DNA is TGTGCCAGCCTACAGGGAACAGAAGAGACCCAGTACTTC.